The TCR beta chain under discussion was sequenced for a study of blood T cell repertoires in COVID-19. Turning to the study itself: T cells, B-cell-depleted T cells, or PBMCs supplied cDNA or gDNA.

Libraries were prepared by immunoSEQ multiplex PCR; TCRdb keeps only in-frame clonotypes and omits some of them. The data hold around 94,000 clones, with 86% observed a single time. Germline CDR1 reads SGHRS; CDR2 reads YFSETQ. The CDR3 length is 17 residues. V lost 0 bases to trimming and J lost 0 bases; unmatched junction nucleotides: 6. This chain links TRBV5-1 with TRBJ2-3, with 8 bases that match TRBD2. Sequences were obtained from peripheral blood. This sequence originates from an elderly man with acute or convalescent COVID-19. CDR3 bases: TGCGCCAGCAGCTTGGTACCAGCGGGAGACAGCACAGATACGCAGTATTTT. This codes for CASSLVPAGDSTDTQYF.